The 14 T cell receptor beta chains in this list originate from one sample, sequenced in a study of response to subunit inactivated influenza vaccine. Using its own MiXCR run on the RT-PCR reads, TCRdb lists one record per CDR3 protein. Among 530,000 or so distinct CDR3 sequences listed, about 25% were seen once. This specimen was CD4+ T cells sorted from PBMCs, taken more than 4 days after vaccination. The receptors come from a man aged 50 or older who received an inactivated influenza vaccine.

This clonotype was counted between two and nine times. This chain links TRBV12-3 or TRBV12-4 with TRBJ2-2, with TRBD1 matching 8 bases. The V segment lost 5 bases and the J segment 6 bases; nucleotides outside the gene matches: 11. The CDR3 is 16 amino acids. In DNA form, the CDR3 reads TGTGCCAGCAGTGGGCCGGACAGGGCAATTGCCGGGGAGCTGTTTTTT. Its protein is CASSGPDRAIAGELFF.

A remark on this clonotype: Being one base from a much bigger clone, this may be a read error. The V gene is TRBV10-3, the J gene TRBJ2-7; D gene uncertain. This CDR3 is 14 amino acids long. The germline V gene has CDR1 ENHRY and CDR2 SYGVKD. The CDR3 protein is CAISQSRVSYEQYF. The CDR3 DNA follows: TGTGCCATCAGTCAGTCAAGGGTCTCCTACGAGCAGTACTTC.

This clonotype has a single count. This chain connects TRBV10-3 to TRBJ2-2; 12 bases map to TRBD1. V lost 8 bases and J lost 4; bases outside the gene matches: 5. Germline V lookup: CDR1 ENHRY, CDR2 SYGVKD. This CDR3 is built from 15 residues. This chain's CDR3 is CAIGDRGRSTGELFF. The CDR3 DNA sequence: TGTGCCATCGGGGACAGGGGGCGGAGCACCGGGGAGCTGTTTTTT.

This clonotype has only a few counts. The rearrangement joins TRBV7-2 to TRBJ1-5; 7 positions match TRBD1. With 5 bases clipped from V and 2 bases from J, the junction kept 6 bases outside the gene matches. The V gene's germline CDR1 is SGHTA and CDR2 FQGNSA. The length of the CDR3 is 15 residues. The DNA of the CDR3 is TGTGCCAGCAGCCCAACTACAGGGGGCAATCAGCCCCAGCATTTT. Its translation: CASSPTTGGNQPQHF.

This clonotype has more than one count but fewer than ten. Here the CDR3 DNA reads TGTGCCAGCAGTCCAGGGGGCGCGACGTCTGGGGCCAACGTCCTGACTTTC. It codes for CASSPGGATSGANVLTF. The chain is built from TRBV11-2 and TRBJ2-6; TRBD1 matches at 8 bases. This CDR3 spans 17 amino acids. Germline CDR1 and CDR2: SGHAT and FQNNGV. V trimming: 6 bases; J trimming: 1 base; junction bases outside the gene matches: 8.

This clonotype has only a few counts. The chain has TRBV24-1 and TRBJ2-2, with no clear D. The CDR3 is 15 residues long. Between the trimmed V and J ends, which lost 1 base and 1 base, there was a span of 6 bases. CDR1 is KGHDR and CDR2 is SFDVKD in the germline V gene. The CDR3 DNA reads TGTGCCACCAGTGATTTAACCCAGAACACCGGGGAGCTGTTTTTT. This gives the protein CATSDLTQNTGELFF.

This clonotype turned up a few times. The chain employs TRBV5-1 and TRBJ1-2; D might be TRBD1 (6 bases). The V and J ends lost 4 bases and 10 bases respectively, with 17 bases between them. Germline CDR1 SGHRS, CDR2 YFSETQ. CDR3 length equals 13 residues. The CDR3 is CASSDQQGTYYTF. DNA for the CDR3: TGCGCCAGCAGCGACCAACAGGGCACCTACTACACCTTC.

This clonotype occurred a few times. The J gene is TRBJ1-1, the V gene TRBV3-1; D might be TRBD1 (6 bases). Looked up from germline, CDR1 is LGHDT and CDR2 is YNNKEL (reference sequence). V gave up 2 bases and J gave up 3 bases, with 13 bases separating them. The CDR3 loop spans 15 amino acids. The CDR3 bases are TGTGCCAGCAGCCAACCGACAGGAGGTTACACTGAAGCTTTCTTT. Translation: CASSQPTGGYTEAFF.

The chain uses TRBV12-3 or TRBV12-4 and TRBJ1-5, with 10 bases identical to TRBD1. This CDR3 has 16 residues. The V segment lost 2 bases and the J segment 6 bases; nucleotides outside the gene matches: 7. CDR3 region: CASSLMLGQGSQPQHF. The CDR3 DNA reads as TGTGCCAGCAGTTTAATGTTGGGACAGGGGTCTCAGCCCCAGCATTTT.

In its sample, this clonotype was seen a few times. This rearrangement joins TRBV7-2 to TRBJ2-7, with D possibly being TRBD1 (5 bases). The V end lost 6 bases, the J end lost 7 bases, and 19 bases lay between the germline ends. This CDR3 region has 14 residues. Germline V CDR1 and CDR2: SGHTA, FQGNSA. As DNA, the CDR3 is TGTGCCAGCAGTTCCCAGGGTGGGATGGGGGAGCAGTACTTC. This sequence encodes CASSSQGGMGEQYF.

In its sample, this clonotype was seen a few times. The rearrangement joins TRBV20-1 to TRBJ1-5; maybe TRBD1 (6 bases). Trimming shortened V by 4 bases and J by 4 bases, and 11 bases separated the two germline ends. The CDR3 runs to 13 residues. CDR1 DFQATT and CDR2 SNEGSKA come from the germline V gene (reference sequence). The chain's CDR3 is CSATQGPNQPQHF. In DNA, the CDR3 is TGCAGTGCTACACAGGGTCCTAATCAGCCCCAGCATTTT.

This clonotype was seen a few times. The genes are TRBV25-1 and TRBJ2-2, with a tentative D call TRBD2 (6 bases). With 0 bases removed from V and 5 bases from J, the gap between germline ends came to 10 bases. CDR1 MGHDK and CDR2 SYGVNS come from the germline V gene. There are 15 residues in the CDR3. The DNA for the CDR3 is TGTGCCAGCAGTGAATATGGAGGGCGGACCGGGGAGCTGTTTTTT. Amino acids: CASSEYGGRTGELFF.

This clonotype was found a few times. V is TRBV5-1 and J is TRBJ1-5; 7 bases are a match to TRBD1. The J segment lost 7 bases and the V segment lost 1 base, leaving 2 bases of the junction unmatched. The germline gives CDR1 SGHRS, CDR2 YFSETQ. The CDR3 spans 13 residues. In nucleotides, the CDR3 is TGCGCCAGCAGCTTGACAGGGGAGCAGCCCCAGCATTTT. Its protein product is CASSLTGEQPQHF. Full variable domain (rest looked up from reference TRBV5-1 and TRBJ1-5): KAGVTQTPRYLIKTRGQQVTLSCSPISGHRSVSWYQQTPGQGLQFLFEYFSETQRNKGNFPGRFSGRQFSNSRSEMNVSTLELGDSALYLCASSLTGEQPQHFGDGTRLSIL.

The gene calls are TRBV7-8 and TRBJ1-5; D remains ambiguous. CDR3 size: 14 residues. Trimming stripped 0 bases from V and 6 bases from J, with 9 bases between. The germline gives CDR1 SGHVS, CDR2 FQNEAQ. The CDR3 nucleotides are TGTGCCAGCAGCTTAGCTACCGATTCTCAGCCCCAGCATTTT. Protein product: CASSLATDSQPQHF. Full variable domain (outside the CDR3, taken from reference TRBV7-8 and TRBJ1-5): GAGVSQSPRYKVAKRGQDVALRCDPISGHVSLFWYQQALGQGPEFLTYFQNEAQLDKSGLPSDRFFAERPEGSVSTLKIQRTQQEDSAVYLCASSLATDSQPQHFGDGTRLSIL.